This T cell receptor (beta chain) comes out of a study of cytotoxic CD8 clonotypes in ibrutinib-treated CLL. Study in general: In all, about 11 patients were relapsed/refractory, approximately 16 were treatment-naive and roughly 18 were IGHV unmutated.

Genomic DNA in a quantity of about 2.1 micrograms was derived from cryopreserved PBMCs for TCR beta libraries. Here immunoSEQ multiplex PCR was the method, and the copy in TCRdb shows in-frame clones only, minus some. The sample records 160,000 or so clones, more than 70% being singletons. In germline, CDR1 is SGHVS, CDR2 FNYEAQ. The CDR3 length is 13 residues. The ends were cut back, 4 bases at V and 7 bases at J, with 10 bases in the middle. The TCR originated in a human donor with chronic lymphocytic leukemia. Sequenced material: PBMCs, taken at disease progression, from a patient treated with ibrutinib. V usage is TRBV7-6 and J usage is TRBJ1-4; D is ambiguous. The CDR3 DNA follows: TGTGCCAGCAGCTCCCCCCCGGCTGAAAAACTGTTTTTT. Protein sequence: CASSSPPAEKLFF.